These 5 T cell receptor beta chains were sequenced from one sample in a study of T cell changes during pregnancy in multiple sclerosis. The assay was immunoSEQ multiplex PCR, and TCRdb's table has in-frame clones only and misses some. There are tens of thousands of clones in the sample; about 91% occur only once, and 5% to 7.5% lies in the top ten. This specimen was CD8+ T cells from peripheral blood mononuclear cells, taken in the second trimester of pregnancy. Source of these receptors: a female donor with multiple sclerosis, enrolled in a pregnancy study.

As concerns this clone: The sample carries other DNA sequences with the same CDR3. The chain joins TRBV5-1 to TRBJ2-7, with 7 bases identical to TRBD2. V was clipped by 0 bases and J by 3 bases; unmatched bases: 3. There are 14 residues in the CDR3. The V gene's germline CDR1 is SGHRS and CDR2 YFSETQ. The CDR3 DNA is TGCGCCAGCAGCTTGGCAGGCGGGAGCTACGAGCAGTACTTC. Translated, it gives CASSLAGGSYEQYF.

This clone came up a few times. The chain employs TRBV7-9 and TRBJ1-2; D not resolved. Germline lookup yields CDR1 SEHNR and CDR2 FQNEAQ (reference sequence). V shed 6 bases and J shed 3 bases, with 8 bases lying between them. The CDR3 spans 12 residues. CDR3 region: CASREMDYGYTF. The CDR3 region has the DNA TGTGCCAGCAGAGAGATGGACTATGGCTACACCTTC.

The V gene is TRBV10-3, the J gene TRBJ1-2; maybe TRBD1 (6 bases). The V and J ends lost 3 bases and 4 bases respectively, with 9 bases between them. This CDR3 has 13 amino acids. Germline CDR1 reads ENHRY; CDR2 reads SYGVKD. The CDR3 coding sequence is TGTGCCATCAGTGACGGACAGAGCTATGGCTACACCTTC. The encoded protein is CAISDGQSYGYTF.

In this sample, this clone turned up once. The chain uses TRBV27 and TRBJ2-1, with 14 bases lining up with TRBD2. CDR3 length equals 18 residues. Germline CDR1 reads MNHEY; CDR2 reads SMNVEV (reference sequence). V gave up 4 bases and J gave up 9 bases; unmatched junction bases: 14. The CDR3: CASSSQFSGTSGSSEQFF. The CDR3 nucleotides are TGTGCCAGCAGTTCACAGTTCTCCGGGACTAGCGGGAGTAGTGAGCAGTTCTTC.

J is TRBJ2-1 and V is TRBV4-3, with D possibly TRBD2 on 6 matching bases. CDR1 is LGHNA and CDR2 is YSLEER in the germline V gene. The CDR3 contains 15 residues. Trimming left V 4 bases short and J 2 bases short, with 12 bases between. The CDR3 region has the DNA TGCGCCAGCAGCCCGGGACTGGGTACCTACAATGAGCAGTTCTTC. Its translation: CASSPGLGTYNEQFF.